This T cell receptor beta chain is from a study of blood T cell repertoires in COVID-19. At the level of the study: Specimens from acute and convalescent COVID-19 originated in the United States, Italy and Spain.

This clone was seen a single time. Here immunoSEQ multiplex PCR was the method, and the copy in TCRdb shows in-frame clones only, minus some. This sample has about 73,000 clones; about 79% occur once, and the top ten carry roughly 4.5%. The CDR3 is 12 amino acids. V dropped 8 bases and J dropped 5 bases, with 13 bases sitting between them. Germline loops: CDR1 SEHNR, CDR2 FQNEAQ (reference sequence). The receptor was derived from a woman aged 55-69 years with acute or convalescent COVID-19. The chain couples TRBV7-9 to TRBJ2-7; D is undetermined. The specimen sequenced was peripheral blood. The CDR3 spells CASYGGTDEQYF. CDR3 in DNA: TGTGCCAGCTATGGCGGCACGGACGAGCAGTACTTC.